This T cell receptor (beta chain) was sequenced in a study of T cell responses to AZD1222 COVID-19 vaccine. Study in general: Recipients boosted at about 4 weeks or about 12 weeks are pooled.

Clones were sequenced by immunoSEQ multiplex PCR, and TCRdb holds only the in-frame ones, with some missing. The sample lists about 150,000 clones; about 87% were seen once. Findings and caveats of the study: Donors skewed white British and female; clonal diversity was possibly underestimated.

As concerns this clone: Its specificity is not known.

This CDR3 has 12 residues. Per germline, CDR1 SGHDN and CDR2 FVKESK. V was pared by 4 bases and J by 7 bases, with 3 bases of the junction left unmatched. This chain connects TRBV14 to TRBJ1-2, with 7 bases lining up with TRBD1. Specimen: peripheral blood, collected on day 0 of AZD1222 vaccination. The source of this sequence is an adult in good health. CDR3 coding DNA: TGTGCCAGCAGCCTAACAGGGGCTGGCTACACCTTC. Its protein product is CASSLTGAGYTF.